Detailed here is one TCR beta chain. Its specificity is not known. This entry comes from a study of OX40 agonist ivuxolimab in advanced cancers. Study-level background: Earlier treatment with anti-PD-1, anti-PD-L1 or anti-CTLA-4 was permitted, and about 40% had received some. General study results and limits: People who partly responded at 0.1-3.0 mg/kg had some of the least clonal expansion seen. Dosing at 0.1 to 3.0 mg/kg was accompanied by clonal expansion of CD4+ and CD8+ blood T cells by week 6. Antigen specificity was not determined for the expanded peripheral T cells.

Measured with immunoSEQ multiplex PCR; TCRdb has only the in-frame clones, and not every one. The sample lists 50,000 to 65,000 clones, approximately 78% occurring once. Material: CD4+ or CD8+ T cells sorted from blood, obtained in a trial of the OX40 agonist ivuxolimab. The TCR sequence derives from an adult with an advanced solid tumor such as melanoma, head and neck, liver or kidney cancer.

The CDR3 DNA sequence: TGTGCCAGCAGCGGCAGGGGAGCAACTAATGAAAAACTGTTTTTT. Encoded protein: CASSGRGATNEKLFF. This sequence joins TRBV11-2 and TRBJ1-4; weak D call: TRBD1 (6 bases). CDR3 size: 15 residues. With 5 bases removed from V and 0 bases from J, the gap between germline ends came to 10 bases. Germline CDR1 and CDR2: SGHAT and FQNNGV.